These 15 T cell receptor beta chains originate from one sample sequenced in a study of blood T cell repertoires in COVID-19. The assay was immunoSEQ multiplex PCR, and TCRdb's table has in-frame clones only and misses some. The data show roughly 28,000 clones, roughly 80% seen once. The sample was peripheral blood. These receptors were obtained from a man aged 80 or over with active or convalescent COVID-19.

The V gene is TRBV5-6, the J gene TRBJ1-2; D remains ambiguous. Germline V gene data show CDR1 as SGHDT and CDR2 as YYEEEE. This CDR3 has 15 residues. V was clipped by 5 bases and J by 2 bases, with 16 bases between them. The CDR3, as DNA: TGTGCCAGCAGTTCCGCCGGGATAGAGAACTATGGCTACACCTTC. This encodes CASSSAGIENYGYTF.

The CDR3 loop is CASRQDRSSYNEQFF. As DNA, the CDR3 is TGTGCCAGCAGGCAGGACAGGTCCTCCTACAATGAGCAGTTCTTC. The V and J genes are TRBV3-1 (or the pseudogene TRBV3-2) and TRBJ2-1; TRBD1 matches at 7 bases. With 6 bases clipped from V and 0 bases from J, the junction kept 5 bases outside the gene matches. The CDR3 length is 15 residues. Per germline, CDR1 LGHDT and CDR2 YNNKEL (reference sequence).

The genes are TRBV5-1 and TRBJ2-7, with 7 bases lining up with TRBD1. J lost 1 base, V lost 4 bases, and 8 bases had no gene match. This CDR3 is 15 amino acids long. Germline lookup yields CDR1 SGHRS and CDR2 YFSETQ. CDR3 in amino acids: CASSPAGTDSYEQYF. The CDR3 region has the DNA TGCGCCAGCAGCCCTGCCGGGACAGATTCCTACGAGCAGTACTTC.

The CDR3 coding sequence is TGTGCCAGCAGTGTGGGACAGCGGAACACCGGGGAGCTGTTTTTT. Translated, it gives CASSVGQRNTGELFF. The chain recombines TRBV27 with TRBJ2-2; 7 nucleotides line up with TRBD1. Germline V gives CDR1 MNHEY, CDR2 SMNVEV (reference sequence). V shed 5 bases, J shed 1 base, and the junction held 4 bases outside the gene matches. The CDR3 sequence is 15 residues long.

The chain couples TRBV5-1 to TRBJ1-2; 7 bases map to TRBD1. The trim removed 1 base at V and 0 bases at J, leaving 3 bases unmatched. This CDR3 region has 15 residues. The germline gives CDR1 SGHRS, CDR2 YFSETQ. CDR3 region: CASSLQGTANYGYTF. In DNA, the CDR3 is TGCGCCAGCAGCTTGCAAGGGACAGCTAACTATGGCTACACCTTC. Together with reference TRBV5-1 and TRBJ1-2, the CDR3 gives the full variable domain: KAGVTQTPRYLIKTRGQQVTLSCSPISGHRSVSWYQQTPGQGLQFLFEYFSETQRNKGNFPGRFSGRQFSNSRSEMNVSTLELGDSALYLCASSLQGTANYGYTFGSGTRLTVV.

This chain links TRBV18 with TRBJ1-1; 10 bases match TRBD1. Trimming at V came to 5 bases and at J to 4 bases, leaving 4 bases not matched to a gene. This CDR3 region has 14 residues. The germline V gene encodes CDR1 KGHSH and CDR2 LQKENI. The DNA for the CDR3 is TGTGCCAGCTCAACCGGGACAGGGGTCACTGAAGCTTTCTTT. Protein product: CASSTGTGVTEAFF. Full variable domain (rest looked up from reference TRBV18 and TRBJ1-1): NAGVMQNPRHLVRRRGQEARLRCSPMKGHSHVYWYRQLPEEGLKFMVYLQKENIIDESGMPKERFSAEFPKEGPSILRIQQVVRGDSAAYFCASSTGTGVTEAFFGQGTRLTVV.

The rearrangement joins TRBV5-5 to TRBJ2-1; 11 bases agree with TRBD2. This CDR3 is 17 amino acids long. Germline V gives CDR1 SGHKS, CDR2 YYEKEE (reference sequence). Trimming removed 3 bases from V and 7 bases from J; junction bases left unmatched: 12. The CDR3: CASSYNLLAGVGNEQFF. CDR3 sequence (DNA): TGTGCCAGCAGCTACAACCTACTAGCGGGGGTCGGGAATGAGCAGTTCTTC.

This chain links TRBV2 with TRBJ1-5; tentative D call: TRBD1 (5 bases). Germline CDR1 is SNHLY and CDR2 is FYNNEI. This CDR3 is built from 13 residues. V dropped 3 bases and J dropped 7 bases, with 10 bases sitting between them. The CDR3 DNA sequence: TGTGCCAGCAGTGACCCAGGGTTGCAGCCCCAGCATTTT. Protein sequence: CASSDPGLQPQHF.

Here the CDR3 reads CASRPGLAGVYEQYF. The CDR3 DNA is TGTGCCAGCAGACCCGGACTAGCGGGAGTCTACGAGCAGTACTTC. The chain is built from TRBV7-2 and TRBJ2-7; 13 bases align to TRBD2. CDR1 and CDR2 (germline): SGHTA, FQGNSA. Trimming took 6 bases from V and 3 from J; bases not matched to a gene: 5. The CDR3 is 15 residues long.

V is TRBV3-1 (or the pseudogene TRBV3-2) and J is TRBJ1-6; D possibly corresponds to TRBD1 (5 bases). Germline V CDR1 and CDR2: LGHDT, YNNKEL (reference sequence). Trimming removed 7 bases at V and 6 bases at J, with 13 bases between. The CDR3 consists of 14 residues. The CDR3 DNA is TGTGCCAGCACTATGGGGGGAATTAATTCACCCCTCCACTTT. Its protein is CASTMGGINSPLHF.

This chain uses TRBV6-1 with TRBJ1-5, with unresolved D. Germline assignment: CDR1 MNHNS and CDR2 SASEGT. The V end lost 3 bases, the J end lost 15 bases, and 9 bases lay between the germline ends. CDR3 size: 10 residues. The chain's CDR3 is CASSESPWHF. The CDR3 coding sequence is TGTGCCAGCAGTGAGTCCCCCTGGCATTTT.

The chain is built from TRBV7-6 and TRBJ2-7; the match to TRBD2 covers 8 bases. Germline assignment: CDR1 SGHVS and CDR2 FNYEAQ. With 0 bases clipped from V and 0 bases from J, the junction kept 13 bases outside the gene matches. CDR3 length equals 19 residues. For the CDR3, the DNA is TGTGCCAGCAGCTTAGCTAGTAGTCTTGTTACTAGCGGCTCCTACGAGCAGTACTTC. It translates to CASSLASSLVTSGSYEQYF.

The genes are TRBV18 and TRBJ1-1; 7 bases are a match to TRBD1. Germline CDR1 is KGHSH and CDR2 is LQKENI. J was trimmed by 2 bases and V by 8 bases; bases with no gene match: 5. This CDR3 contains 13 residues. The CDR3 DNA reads TGTGCCAGCCTGGACAGGACTAACACTGAAGCTTTCTTT. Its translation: CASLDRTNTEAFF.

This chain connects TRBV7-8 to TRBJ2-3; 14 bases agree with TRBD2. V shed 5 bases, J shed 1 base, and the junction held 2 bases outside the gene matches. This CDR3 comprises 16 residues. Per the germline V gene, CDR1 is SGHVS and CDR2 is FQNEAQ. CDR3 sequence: CASSLGLAGGTDTQYF. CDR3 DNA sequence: TGTGCCAGCAGCCTGGGACTAGCGGGGGGCACAGATACGCAGTATTTT.

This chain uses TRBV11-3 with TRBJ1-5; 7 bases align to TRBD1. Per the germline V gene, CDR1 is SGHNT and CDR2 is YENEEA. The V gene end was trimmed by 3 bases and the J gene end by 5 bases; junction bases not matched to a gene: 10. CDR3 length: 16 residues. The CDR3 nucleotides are TGTGCCAGCAGCTTTAGGCGACCCGACAGGGATCAGCCCCAGCATTTT. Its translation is CASSFRRPDRDQPQHF.